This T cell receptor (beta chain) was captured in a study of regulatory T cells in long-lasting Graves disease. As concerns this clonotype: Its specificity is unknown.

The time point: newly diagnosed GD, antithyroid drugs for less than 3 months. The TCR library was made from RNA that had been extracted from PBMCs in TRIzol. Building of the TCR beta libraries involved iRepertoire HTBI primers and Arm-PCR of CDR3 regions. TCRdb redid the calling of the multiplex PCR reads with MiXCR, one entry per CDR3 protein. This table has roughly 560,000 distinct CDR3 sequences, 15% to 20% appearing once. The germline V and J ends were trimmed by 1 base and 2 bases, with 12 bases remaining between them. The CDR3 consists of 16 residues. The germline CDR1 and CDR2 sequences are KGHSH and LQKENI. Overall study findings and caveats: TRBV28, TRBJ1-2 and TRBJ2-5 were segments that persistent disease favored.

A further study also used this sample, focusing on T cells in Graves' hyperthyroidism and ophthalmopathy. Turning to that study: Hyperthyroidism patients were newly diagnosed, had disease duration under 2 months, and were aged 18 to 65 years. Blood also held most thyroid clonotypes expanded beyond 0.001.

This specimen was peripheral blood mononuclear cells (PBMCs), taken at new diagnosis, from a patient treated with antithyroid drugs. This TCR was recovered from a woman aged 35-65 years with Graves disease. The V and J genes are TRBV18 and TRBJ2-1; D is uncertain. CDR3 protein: CASSPQSRATYNEQFF. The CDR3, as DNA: TGTGCCAGCTCACCACAGTCCCGGGCTACCTACAATGAGCAGTTCTTC.